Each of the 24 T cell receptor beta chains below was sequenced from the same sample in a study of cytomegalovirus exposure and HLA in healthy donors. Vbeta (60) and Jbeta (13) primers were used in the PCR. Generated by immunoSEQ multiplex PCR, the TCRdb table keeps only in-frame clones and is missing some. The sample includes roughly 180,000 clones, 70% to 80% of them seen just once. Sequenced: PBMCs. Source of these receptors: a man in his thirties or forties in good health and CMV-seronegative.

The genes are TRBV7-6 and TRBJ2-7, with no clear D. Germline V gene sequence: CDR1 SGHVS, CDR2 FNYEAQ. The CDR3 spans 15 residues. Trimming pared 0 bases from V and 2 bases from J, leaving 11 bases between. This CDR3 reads CASSLALQATYEQYF. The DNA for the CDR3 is TGTGCCAGCAGCTTAGCACTTCAGGCTACCTACGAGCAGTACTTC. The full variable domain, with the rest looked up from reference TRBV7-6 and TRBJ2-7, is GAGVSQSPRYKVTKRGQDVALRCDPISGHVSLYWYRQALGQGPEFLTYFNYEAQQDKSGLPNDRFSAERPEGSISTLTIQRTEQRDSAMYRCASSLALQATYEQYFGPGTRLTVT.

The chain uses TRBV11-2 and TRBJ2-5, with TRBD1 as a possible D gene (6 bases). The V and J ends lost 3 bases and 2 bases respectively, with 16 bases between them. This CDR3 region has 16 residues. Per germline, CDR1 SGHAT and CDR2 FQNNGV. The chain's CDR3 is CASSLGTQGYQETQYF. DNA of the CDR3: TGTGCCAGCAGCTTGGGTACCCAGGGGTATCAAGAGACCCAGTACTTC.

CDR3 DNA: TGTGCCAGCAGCTTTCACGACAGGCCCTACGAGCAGTACTTC. Its translation is CASSFHDRPYEQYF. The genes are TRBV28 and TRBJ2-7; D may be TRBD1 (6 bases). Between the trimmed V and J ends, which lost 6 bases and 2 bases, there was a span of 14 bases. The CDR3 extends over 14 amino acids. Germline V lookup: CDR1 MDHEN, CDR2 SYDVKM.

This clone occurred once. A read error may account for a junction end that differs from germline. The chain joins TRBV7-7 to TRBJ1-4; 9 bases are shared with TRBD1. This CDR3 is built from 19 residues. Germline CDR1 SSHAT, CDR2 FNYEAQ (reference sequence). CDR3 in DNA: TGTGCTAGCAGCTTAGCGCGTCGGGGGACAGGGCGAGGGAATGAAAAACTGTTTTTT. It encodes CASSLARRGTGRGNEKLFF.

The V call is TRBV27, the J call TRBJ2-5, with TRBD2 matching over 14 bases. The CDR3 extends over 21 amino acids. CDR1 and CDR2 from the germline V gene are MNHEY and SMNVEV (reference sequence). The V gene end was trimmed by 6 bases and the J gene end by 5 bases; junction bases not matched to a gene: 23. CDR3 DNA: TGTGCCAGCAGCGTAAGGGGCTTAGGACTAGCGGGAGGAGGAGGGGGGGAGACCCAGTACTTC. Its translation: CASSVRGLGLAGGGGGETQYF.

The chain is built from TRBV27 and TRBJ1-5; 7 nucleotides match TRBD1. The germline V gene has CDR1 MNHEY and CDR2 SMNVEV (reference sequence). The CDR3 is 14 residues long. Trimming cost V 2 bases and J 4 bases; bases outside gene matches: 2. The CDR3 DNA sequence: TGTGCCAGCAGTTTAACAGGGGTAAATCAGCCCCAGCATTTT. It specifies CASSLTGVNQPQHF.

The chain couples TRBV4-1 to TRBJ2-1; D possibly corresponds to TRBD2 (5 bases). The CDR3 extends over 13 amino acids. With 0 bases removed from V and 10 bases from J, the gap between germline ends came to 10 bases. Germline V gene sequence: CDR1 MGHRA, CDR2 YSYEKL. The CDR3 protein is CASSQEPGWEQFF. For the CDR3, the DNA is TGCGCCAGCAGCCAAGAACCGGGGTGGGAGCAGTTCTTC.

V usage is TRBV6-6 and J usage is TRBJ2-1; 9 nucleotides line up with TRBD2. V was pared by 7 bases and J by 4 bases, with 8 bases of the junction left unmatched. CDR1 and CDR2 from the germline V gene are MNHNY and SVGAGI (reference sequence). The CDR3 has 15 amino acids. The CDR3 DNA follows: TGTGCCAGCATTCGGAGACTAGCGGAATACAATGAGCAGTTCTTC. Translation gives CASIRRLAEYNEQFF.

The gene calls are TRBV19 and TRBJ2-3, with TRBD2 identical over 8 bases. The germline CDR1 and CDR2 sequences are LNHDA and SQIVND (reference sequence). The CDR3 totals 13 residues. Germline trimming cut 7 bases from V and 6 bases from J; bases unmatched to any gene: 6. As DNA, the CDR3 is TGTGCCAGTATTCAAGCGGGAGTTGATACGCAGTATTTT. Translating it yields CASIQAGVDTQYF. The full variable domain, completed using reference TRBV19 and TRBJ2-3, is DGGITQSPKYLFRKEGQNVTLSCEQNLNHDAMYWYRQDPGQGLRLIYYSQIVNDFQKGDIAEGYSVSREKKESFPLTVTSAQKNPTAFYLCASIQAGVDTQYFGPGTRLTVL.

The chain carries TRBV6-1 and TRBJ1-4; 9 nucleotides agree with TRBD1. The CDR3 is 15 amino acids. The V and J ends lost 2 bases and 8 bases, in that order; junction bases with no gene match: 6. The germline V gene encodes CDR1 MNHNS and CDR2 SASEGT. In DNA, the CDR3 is TGTGCCAGCAGTGAATTGGGACAGGGAGGGGAAAAACTGTTTTTT. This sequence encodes CASSELGQGGEKLFF.

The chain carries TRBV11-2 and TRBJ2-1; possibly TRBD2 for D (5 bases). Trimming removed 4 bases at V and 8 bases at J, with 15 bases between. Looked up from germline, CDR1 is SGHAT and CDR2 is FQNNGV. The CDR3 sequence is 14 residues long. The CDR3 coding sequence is TGTGCCAGCAGCTCGACACTAGTTACTGATGAGCAGTTCTTC. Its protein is CASSSTLVTDEQFF.

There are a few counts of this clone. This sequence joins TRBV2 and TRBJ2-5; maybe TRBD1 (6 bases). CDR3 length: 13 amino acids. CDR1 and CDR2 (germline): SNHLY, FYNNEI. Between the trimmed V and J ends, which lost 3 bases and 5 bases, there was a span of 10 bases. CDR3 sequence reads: CASSDDQGETQYF. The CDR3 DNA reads TGTGCCAGCAGTGATGACCAGGGGGAGACCCAGTACTTC.

DNA for the CDR3: TGTGCCAGCAGCCCCGGGACAGTAGGCACTGAAGCTTTCTTT. This gives the protein CASSPGTVGTEAFF. The V call is TRBV7-3, the J call TRBJ1-1; 7 bases line up with TRBD1. Germline CDR1 reads SGHTA; CDR2 reads FQGTGA. The CDR3 loop spans 14 amino acids. Trimming cost V 5 bases and J 4 bases; bases outside gene matches: 7.

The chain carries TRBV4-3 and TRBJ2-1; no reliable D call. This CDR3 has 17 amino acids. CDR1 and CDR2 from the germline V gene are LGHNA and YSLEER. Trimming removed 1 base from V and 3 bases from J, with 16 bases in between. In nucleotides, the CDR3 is TGCGCCAGCAGCCAAGTCAAGACCCGGAGTATCTACAATGAGCAGTTCTTC. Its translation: CASSQVKTRSIYNEQFF.

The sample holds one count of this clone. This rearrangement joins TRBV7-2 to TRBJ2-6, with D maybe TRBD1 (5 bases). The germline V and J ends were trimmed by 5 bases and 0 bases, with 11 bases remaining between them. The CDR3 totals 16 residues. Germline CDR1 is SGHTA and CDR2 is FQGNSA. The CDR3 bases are TGTGCCAGCAGCCCAGGGCCGCCCTCTGGGGCCAACGTCCTGACTTTC. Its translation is CASSPGPPSGANVLTF.

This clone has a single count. The CDR3 loop is CASSSRGGTYNEQFF. In nucleotides, the CDR3 is TGTGCCAGCAGTTCCCGAGGAGGAACCTACAATGAGCAGTTCTTC. The chain is built from TRBV6-5 and TRBJ2-1; D may be TRBD2 (5 bases). This CDR3 has 15 residues. V was pared by 4 bases and J by 2 bases, with 12 bases between. The V gene's germline CDR1 is MNHEY and CDR2 SVGAGI.

DNA of the CDR3: TGTGCCAGCACCGTTATCCCCACCGGGACAGGGAGGTCCTACGAGCAGTACTTC. Protein sequence: CASTVIPTGTGRSYEQYF. The chain uses TRBV28 and TRBJ2-7; TRBD1 aligns across 9 bases. The germline CDR1 and CDR2 sequences are MDHEN and SYDVKM. This CDR3 comprises 18 residues. The J segment lost 1 base and the V segment lost 7 bases, leaving 17 bases of the junction unmatched.

CDR3 sequence: CASSGDSYNEQFF. The CDR3 coding sequence is TGTGCCAGCAGTGGGGACAGTTACAATGAGCAGTTCTTC. The rearrangement uses TRBV6-4 and TRBJ2-1; 7 bases are shared with TRBD1. This CDR3 has 13 residues. V shed 4 bases and J 4 bases; nucleotides not matched to a gene: 1. The germline gives CDR1 MRHNA, CDR2 SNTAGT.

The DNA of the CDR3 is TGTGCCAGCAGCTTGGGACAGGGATCCTACGAGCAGTACTTC. Translated, it gives CASSLGQGSYEQYF. The gene calls are TRBV5-4 and TRBJ2-7, with 7 nucleotides matching TRBD1. Per germline, CDR1 SGHNT and CDR2 YYREEE (reference sequence). Germline trimming cut 0 bases from V and 1 base from J; bases unmatched to any gene: 1. CDR3 length: 14 residues.

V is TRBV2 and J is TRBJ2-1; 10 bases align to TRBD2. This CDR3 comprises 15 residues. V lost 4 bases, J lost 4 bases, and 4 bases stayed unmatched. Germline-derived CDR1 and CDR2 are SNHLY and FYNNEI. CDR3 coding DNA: TGTGCCAGCAGTGGATCAGCGGGAGGGTACAATGAGCAGTTCTTC. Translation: CASSGSAGGYNEQFF.

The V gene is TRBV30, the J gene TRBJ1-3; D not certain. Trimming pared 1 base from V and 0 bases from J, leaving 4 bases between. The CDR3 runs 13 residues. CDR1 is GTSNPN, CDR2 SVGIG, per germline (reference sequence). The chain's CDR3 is CAWSAGSGNTIYF. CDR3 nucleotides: TGTGCCTGGAGTGCAGGCTCTGGAAACACCATATATTTT.

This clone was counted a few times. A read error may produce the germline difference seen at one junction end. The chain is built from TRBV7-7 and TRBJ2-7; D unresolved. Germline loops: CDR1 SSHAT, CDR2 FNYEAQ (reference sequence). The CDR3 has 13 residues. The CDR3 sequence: CASSLDSTGGQYF. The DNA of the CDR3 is TGTGCTAGCAGCTTAGATTCGACCGGCGGGCAGTACTTC.

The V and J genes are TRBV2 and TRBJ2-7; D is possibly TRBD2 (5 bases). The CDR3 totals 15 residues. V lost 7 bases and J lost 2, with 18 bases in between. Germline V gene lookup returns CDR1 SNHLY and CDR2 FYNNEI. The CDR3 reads CASNNGLLAAYEQYF. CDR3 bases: TGTGCCAGCAACAATGGACTCCTGGCAGCCTACGAGCAGTACTTC.

The CDR3 here is CASSAHTQETQYF. In DNA, the CDR3 is TGTGCCAGCAGCGCCCATACACAAGAGACCCAGTACTTC. The J gene is TRBJ2-5, the V gene TRBV7-2; no reliable D call. V lost 5 bases and J lost 2, with 9 bases in between. The CDR3 has 13 residues. Germline V gives CDR1 SGHTA, CDR2 FQGNSA.